Reported below is one T cell receptor beta chain. The CDR3 runs 14 residues. Germline V gives CDR1 MNHEY, CDR2 SVGAGI. The V gene lost 7 bases and the J gene lost 4 bases, with 14 bases spanning the gap. Those enrolled in Seattle joined during active infection and were followed longitudinally afterward. As originally analysed: Estimation of nucleated cell counts was performed using reference gene primer amplification. Sequencing used immunoSEQ multiplex PCR; TCRdb keeps in-frame clones, though not all of them. D and trimming were read from the DNA, whereas the V and J calls and clone size are those reported in that table. The table includes around 290,000 clones, approximately 90% detected once. The record originates from a study of blood T cell repertoires in COVID-19. At the level of the study: The samples span acute and convalescent COVID-19 from the United States, Italy and Spain.

Sequencing used peripheral blood. The source is a woman aged 25 to 39 with COVID-19, enrolled during active disease. The gene calls are TRBV6-5 and TRBJ1-3; perhaps TRBD1 as D (6 bases). The DNA for the CDR3 is TGTGCCAGCACCGGGACACGTCGAGGAAACACCATATATTTT. It is translated as CASTGTRRGNTIYF.